This entry concerns a single T cell receptor (beta chain). As yet, its antigen is unknown. The entry originates in a study of radiation and T cells in renal cell carcinoma. Study-wide results and caveats: Top tumor clonotypes rose in blood 2 weeks post-radiation, then contracted. Pretreatment tumor biopsies were lacking, so baseline clonotypes are unknown.

Assay: immunoSEQ multiplex PCR; the TCRdb copy retains only in-frame clones and omits some. The table has approximately 85,000 clones, nearly 90% seen once. Specified time point: blood 4 weeks post-SBRT, at nephrectomy. Treatment of the sample: 15 Gy SBRT to primary tumor, nephrectomy 4 weeks later. Nephrectomy followed 15 Gy stereotactic body radiation by 4 weeks. Serial blood draws occurred at baseline and 2 and 4 weeks post-SBRT. CDR3 length equals 18 residues. The source material was blood, sampled from a patient whose treatment included radiotherapy and nephrectomy. This chain joins TRBV21-1 and TRBJ2-7; the table gives TRBD1 as D, unverified against the DNA. TRBV21-1 constitutes a pseudogene. The origin of this receptor is a woman between 70 and 85 years old with renal cell carcinoma. CDR3 coding DNA: TGTGCCAGCAGCAAAGGCCCAGAATACCATCCAAACTCCTACGAGCAGTACTTC. Protein: CASSKGPEYHPNSYEQYF.